Listed below are T cell receptor beta chains from one sample, sequenced in a study of cytomegalovirus exposure and HLA in healthy donors. TCRdb's copy holds only in-frame clones and misses some; the assay was immunoSEQ multiplex PCR. This sample has about 140,000 clones; approximately 86% occur once, and the top ten carry 0.45% to 0.6%. The specimen sequenced was PBMCs. These receptors originate from a woman aged 40 to 50 in good health and CMV-seronegative. The CDR3 runs from the conserved cysteine through the conserved F or W. The D gene is left open where the match is weak. Rows give clone size only sometimes, using once, few, many, or a class for an expanded clone.

V gene,J gene,D gene,CDR3 length,clone size,CDR3 protein,CDR3 DNA
TRBV4-2,TRBJ2-1,TRBD2,16,.,CASSHSGTNVHNEQFF,TGTGCCAGCAGCCATTCGGGGACTAACGTTCACAATGAGCAGTTCTTC
TRBV7-6,TRBJ2-7,TRBD1,14,.,CASSSLDRVDEQYF,TGTGCCAGCAGCTCCCTGGACAGGGTGGACGAGCAGTACTTC
TRBV7-2,TRBJ2-1,.,15,.,CASSFRDTSYNEQFF,TGTGCCAGCAGCTTCCGGGACACCTCCTACAATGAGCAGTTCTTC
TRBV28,TRBJ1-1,.,14,.,CASSIPQSNTEAFF,TGTGCCAGCTCTATCCCACAGTCGAACACTGAAGCTTTCTTT
TRBV2,TRBJ1-2,.,12,.,CASSEWAYGYTF,TGTGCCAGCAGTGAATGGGCCTATGGCTACACCTTC
TRBV5-1,TRBJ1-5,.,14,.,CASSLAGGTQPQHF,TGCGCCAGCAGCTTGGCGGGGGGTACTCAGCCCCAGCATTTT
TRBV7-9,TRBJ1-1,TRBD1,18,.,CASSSYPDRGGRDTEAFF,TGTGCCAGCAGTTCCTACCCCGACAGGGGCGGAAGGGACACTGAAGCTTTCTTT
TRBV13,TRBJ2-7,TRBD1,14,.,CASSLGQGLYEQYF,TGTGCCAGCAGCTTGGGACAGGGACTCTACGAGCAGTACTTC
TRBV5-8,TRBJ1-5,TRBD1,17,.,CASSFLPGQISNQPQHF,TGTGCCAGCAGCTTTCTCCCGGGACAGATAAGCAATCAGCCCCAGCATTTT
TRBV5-1,TRBJ2-3,TRBD2,14,few,CASSPTSASDTQYF,TGCGCCAGCAGCCCGACTAGCGCCAGCGATACGCAGTATTTT
TRBV7-3,TRBJ2-4,.,14,.,CASSLSSQGNIQYF,TGTGCCAGCAGCCTAAGCAGCCAGGGAAACATTCAGTACTTC
TRBV21-1,TRBJ2-5,.,16,.,CASSKKSSGSRETQYF,TGTGCCAGCAGCAAAAAATCGAGCGGATCAAGGGAGACCCAGTACTTC
TRBV19,TRBJ2-2,TRBD2,15,.,CASSTRLAGAGELFF,TGTGCCAGTAGTACCCGACTAGCGGGAGCCGGGGAGCTGTTTTTT
TRBV2,TRBJ1-1,.,13,.,CASKEREGTEAFF,TGTGCCAGCAAGGAGAGGGAGGGAACTGAAGCTTTCTTT
TRBV21-1,TRBJ2-6,.,19,.,CASSAYRDRGPPGANVLTF,TGTGCCAGCAGCGCATACCGGGACAGGGGGCCCCCTGGGGCCAACGTCCTGACTTTC
TRBV6-1,TRBJ1-4,TRBD1,14,.,CASSAGTGSEKLFF,TGTGCCAGCAGTGCTGGGACAGGGAGTGAAAAACTGTTTTTT
TRBV19,TRBJ2-1,.,13,once,CASTAGIYNEQFF,TGTGCCAGTACAGCGGGCATATACAATGAGCAGTTCTTC
TRBV7-9,TRBJ1-1,.,12,.,CASSLMTAEAFF,TGTGCCAGCAGCCTGATGACAGCCGAAGCTTTCTTT
TRBV7-2,TRBJ2-3,.,15,.,CASSPMWGRTDTQYF,TGTGCCAGCAGCCCCATGTGGGGGCGCACAGATACGCAGTATTTT
TRBV6-1,TRBJ1-5,.,13,.,CASSLEGRQPQHF,TGTGCCAGCAGTTTGGAGGGTCGCCAGCCCCAGCATTTT
TRBV10-1,TRBJ1-2,.,13,.,CASSEGQSYGYTF,TGCGCCAGCAGTGAAGGACAGTCCTATGGCTATACCTTC
TRBV5-1,TRBJ1-3,.,16,once,CASSPGGLSSGNTIYF,TGCGCCAGCAGCCCGGGCGGACTGAGCTCTGGAAACACCATATATTTT
TRBV5-4,TRBJ2-3,.,13,few,CASSLSGTDTQYF,TGTGCCAGCAGCTTGTCCGGCACAGATACGCAGTATTTT
TRBV2,TRBJ2-3,.,12,.,CASATVPDTQYF,TGTGCCAGCGCGACAGTACCAGATACGCAGTATTTT
TRBV5-4,TRBJ1-1,.,15,.,CASKNGGVLNTEAFF,TGTGCCAGCAAGAACGGGGGGGTTTTGAACACTGAAGCTTTCTTT
TRBV10-3,TRBJ2-7,.,13,.,CAISVASLYEQYF,TGTGCCATCAGTGTGGCTTCCCTCTACGAGCAGTACTTC
TRBV6-1,TRBJ2-7,TRBD1,18,.,CASSEGTGGVGPSYEQYF,TGTGCCAGCAGTGAAGGGACAGGGGGTGTGGGGCCCTCCTACGAGCAGTACTTC